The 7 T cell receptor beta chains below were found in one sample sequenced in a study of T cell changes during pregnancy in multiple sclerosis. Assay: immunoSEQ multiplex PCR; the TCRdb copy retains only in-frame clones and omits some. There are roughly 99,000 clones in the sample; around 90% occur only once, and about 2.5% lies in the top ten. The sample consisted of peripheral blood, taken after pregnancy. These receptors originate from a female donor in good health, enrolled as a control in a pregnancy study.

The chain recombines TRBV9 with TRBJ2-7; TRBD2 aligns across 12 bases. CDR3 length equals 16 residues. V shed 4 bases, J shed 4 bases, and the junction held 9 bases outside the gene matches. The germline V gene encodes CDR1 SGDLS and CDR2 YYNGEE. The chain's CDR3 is CASSQQTSGGEYEQYF. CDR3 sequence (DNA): TGTGCCAGCAGCCAACAGACTAGCGGGGGTGAGTACGAGCAGTACTTC. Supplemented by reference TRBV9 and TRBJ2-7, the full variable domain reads DSGVTQTPKHLITATGQRVTLRCSPRSGDLSVYWYQQSLDQGLQFLIQYYNGEERAKGNILERFSAQQFPDLHSELNLSSLELGDSALYFCASSQQTSGGEYEQYFGPGTRLTVT.

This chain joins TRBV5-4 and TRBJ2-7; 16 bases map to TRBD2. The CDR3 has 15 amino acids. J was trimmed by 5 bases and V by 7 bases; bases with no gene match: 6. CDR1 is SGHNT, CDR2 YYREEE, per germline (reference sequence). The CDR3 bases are TGTGCCAGCGGGACTAGCGGGAGGGCCTATAACGAGCAGTACTTC. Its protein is CASGTSGRAYNEQYF. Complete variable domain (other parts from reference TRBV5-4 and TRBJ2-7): ETGVTQSPTHLIKTRGQQVTLRCSSQSGHNTVSWYQQALGQGPQFIFQYYREEENGRGNFPPRFSGLQFPNYSSELNVNALELDDSALYLCASGTSGRAYNEQYFGPGTRLTVT.

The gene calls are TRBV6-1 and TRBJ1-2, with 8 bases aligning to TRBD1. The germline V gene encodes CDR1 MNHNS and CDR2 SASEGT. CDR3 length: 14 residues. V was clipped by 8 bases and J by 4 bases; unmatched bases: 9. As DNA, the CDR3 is TGTGCCAGCCAAGCACAGGGGGTTGCCTATGGCTACACCTTC. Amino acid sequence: CASQAQGVAYGYTF.

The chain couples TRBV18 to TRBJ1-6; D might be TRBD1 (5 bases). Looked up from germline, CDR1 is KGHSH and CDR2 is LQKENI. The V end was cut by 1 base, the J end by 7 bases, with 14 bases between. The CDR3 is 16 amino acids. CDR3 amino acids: CASSPLQERRNSPLHF. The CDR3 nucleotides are TGTGCCAGCTCACCACTACAGGAGCGACGAAATTCACCCCTCCACTTT.

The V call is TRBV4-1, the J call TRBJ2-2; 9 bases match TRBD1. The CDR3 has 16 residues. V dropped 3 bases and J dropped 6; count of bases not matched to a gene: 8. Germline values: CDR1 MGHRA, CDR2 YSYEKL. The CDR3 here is CASSQAGTGWSGELFF. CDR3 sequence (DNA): TGCGCCAGCAGCCAGGCCGGGACAGGGTGGTCCGGGGAGCTGTTTTTT.

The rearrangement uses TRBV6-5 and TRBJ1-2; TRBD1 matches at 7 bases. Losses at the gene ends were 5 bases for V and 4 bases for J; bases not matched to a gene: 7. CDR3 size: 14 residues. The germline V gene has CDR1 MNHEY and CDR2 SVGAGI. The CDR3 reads CASSRQGGGYGYTF. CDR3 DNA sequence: TGTGCCAGCAGTCGACAGGGAGGTGGCTATGGCTACACCTTC.

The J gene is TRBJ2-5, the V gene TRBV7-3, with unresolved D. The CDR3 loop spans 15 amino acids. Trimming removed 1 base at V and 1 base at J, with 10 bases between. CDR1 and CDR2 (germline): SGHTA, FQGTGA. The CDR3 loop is CASSLKGRSQETQYF. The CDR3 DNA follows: TGTGCCAGCAGCTTAAAAGGCCGGAGCCAAGAGACCCAGTACTTC. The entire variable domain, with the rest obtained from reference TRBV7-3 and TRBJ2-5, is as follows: GAGVSQTPSNKVTEKGKYVELRCDPISGHTALYWYRQSLGQGPEFLIYFQGTGAADDSGLPNDRFFAVRPEGSVSTLKIQRTERGDSAVYLCASSLKGRSQETQYFGPGTRLLVL.